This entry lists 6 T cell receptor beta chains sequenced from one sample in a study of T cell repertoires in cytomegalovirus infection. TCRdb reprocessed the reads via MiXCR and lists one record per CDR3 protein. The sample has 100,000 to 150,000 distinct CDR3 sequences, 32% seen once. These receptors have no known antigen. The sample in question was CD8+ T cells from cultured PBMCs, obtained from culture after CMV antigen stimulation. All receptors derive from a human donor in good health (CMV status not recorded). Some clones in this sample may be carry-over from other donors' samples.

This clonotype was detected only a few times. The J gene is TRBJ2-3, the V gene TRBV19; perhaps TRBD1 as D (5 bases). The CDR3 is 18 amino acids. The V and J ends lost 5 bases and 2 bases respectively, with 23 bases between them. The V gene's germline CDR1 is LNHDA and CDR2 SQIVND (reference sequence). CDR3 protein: CASSPPPMTDPNTDTQYF. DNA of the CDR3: TGTGCCAGTAGTCCCCCCCCGATGACAGACCCGAACACAGATACGCAGTATTTT.

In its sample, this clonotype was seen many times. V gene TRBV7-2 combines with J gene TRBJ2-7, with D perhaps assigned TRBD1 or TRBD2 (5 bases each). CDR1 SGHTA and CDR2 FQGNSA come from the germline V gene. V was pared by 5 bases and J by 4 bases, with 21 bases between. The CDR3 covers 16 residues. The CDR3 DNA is TGTGCCAGCAGCACACCTATGGGGCGTGAGGGGTACGAGCAGTACTTC. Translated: CASSTPMGREGYEQYF.

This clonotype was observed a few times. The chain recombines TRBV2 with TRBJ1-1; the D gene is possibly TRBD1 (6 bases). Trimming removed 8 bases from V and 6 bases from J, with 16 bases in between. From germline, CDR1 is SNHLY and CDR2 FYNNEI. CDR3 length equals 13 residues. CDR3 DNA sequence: TGTGCCAGCGGTTTTACAGGGAGTGCTGAAGCTTTCTTT. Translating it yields CASGFTGSAEAFF.

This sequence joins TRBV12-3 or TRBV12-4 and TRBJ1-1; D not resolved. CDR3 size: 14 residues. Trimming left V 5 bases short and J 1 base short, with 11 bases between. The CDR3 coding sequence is TGTGCCAGCAGTCCGAGCATCGGGAACACTGAAGCTTTCTTT. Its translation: CASSPSIGNTEAFF.

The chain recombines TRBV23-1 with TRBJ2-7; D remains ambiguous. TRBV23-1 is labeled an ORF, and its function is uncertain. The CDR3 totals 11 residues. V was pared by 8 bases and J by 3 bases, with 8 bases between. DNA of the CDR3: TGCGCCAGCGGCTGGGTCTACGAGCAGTACTTC. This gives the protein CASGWVYEQYF.

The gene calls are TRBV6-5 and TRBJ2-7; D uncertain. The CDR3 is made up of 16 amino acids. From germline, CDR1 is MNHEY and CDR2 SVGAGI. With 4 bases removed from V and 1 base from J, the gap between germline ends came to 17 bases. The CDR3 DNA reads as TGTGCCAGCAGTTTATCGCAGAACGTTTTTTCCTACGAGCAGTACTTC. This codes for CASSLSQNVFSYEQYF.